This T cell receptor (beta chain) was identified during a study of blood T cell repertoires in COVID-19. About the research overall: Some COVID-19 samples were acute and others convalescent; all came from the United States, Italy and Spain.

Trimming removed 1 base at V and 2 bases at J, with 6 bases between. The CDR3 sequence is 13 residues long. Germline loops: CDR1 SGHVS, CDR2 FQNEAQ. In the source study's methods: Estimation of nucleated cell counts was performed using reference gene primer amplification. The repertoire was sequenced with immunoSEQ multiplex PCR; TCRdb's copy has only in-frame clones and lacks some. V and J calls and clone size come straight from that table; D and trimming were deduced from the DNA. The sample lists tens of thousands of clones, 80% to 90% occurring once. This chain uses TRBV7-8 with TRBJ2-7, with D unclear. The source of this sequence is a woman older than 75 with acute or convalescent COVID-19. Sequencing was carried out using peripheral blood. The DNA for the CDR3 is TGTGCCAGCAGCTTAGTTGGCCCCTACGAGCAGTACTTC. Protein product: CASSLVGPYEQYF.